Below, one TCR beta chain is given with its context. These data come from a study of cytomegalovirus exposure and HLA in healthy donors. PCR involved 60 Vbeta and 13 Jbeta primers. Assay: immunoSEQ multiplex PCR; the TCRdb copy retains only in-frame clones and omits some. The sample's table shows 60,000 to 75,000 clones. The sequenced sample was PBMCs. The clonotype comes from a female donor in good health and CMV-seropositive.

CDR3 coding DNA: TGTGCCAGCAGCTTAGAGTCCGGGGTAGATACGCAGTATTTT. The encoded protein is CASSLESGVDTQYF. The chain has TRBV7-9 and TRBJ2-3; weak D call: TRBD2 (5 bases). V dropped 1 base and J dropped 5 bases, with 10 bases sitting between them. Looked up from germline, CDR1 is SEHNR and CDR2 is FQNEAQ (reference sequence). The CDR3 runs 14 residues.